This T cell receptor beta chain originates from a study of T-cell reconstitution after alpha-beta-depleted transplantation in children. This clonotype was found many times. The CDR3 is 17 amino acids. Unmatched junction bases numbered 7, after V lost 7 bases and J lost 4 bases. The authors prepared the TCRbeta library with unique molecular identifiers. One entry per CDR3 protein, called by TCRdb with MiXCR from the PCR reads. The repertoire holds around 400,000 distinct CDR3 sequences, with roughly 20% as singletons. The gene calls are TRBV12-3 or TRBV12-4 and TRBJ2-1, with 16 bases that match TRBD2. The sample in question was PBMCs from the stem cell graft donor, obtained from the stem cell graft. This clonotype was sampled from a human donor who donated a stem cell graft to a child with acute myeloid leukemia. The DNA of the CDR3 is TGTGCCAGCACCGGGACTAGCGGGAGGGCCGGGTACAATGAGCAGTTCTTC. Its protein product is CASTGTSGRAGYNEQFF.